This T cell receptor (beta chain) was profiled in a study of regulatory T cells in long-lasting Graves disease. Study-level points and caveats: Persistent patients had more shared public clonotypes (approximately 2,700) than new patients (966). Lower TCR diversity characterized persistent Graves' patients relative to newly diagnosed patients.

This clonotype was observed a few times. The antigen remains undetermined. Trimming cost V 4 bases and J 3 bases; bases outside gene matches: 4. The V gene's germline CDR1 is MGHRA and CDR2 YSYEKL. There are 15 residues in the CDR3. Time point reported: newly diagnosed GD, antithyroid drugs for less than 3 months. The TCR library was prepared using RNA isolated from PBMCs. Arm-PCR of CDR3 regions and iRepertoire HTBI primers were the basis on which TCR beta libraries were built. One entry per CDR3 protein results from TCRdb running MiXCR on the multiplex PCR reads. The table has around 450,000 distinct CDR3 sequences, about 16% seen once. The same data also contributed to another study, on T cells in Graves' hyperthyroidism and ophthalmopathy.

V and J are TRBV4-1 and TRBJ2-7; 12 nucleotides align to TRBD1. The sample here was peripheral blood mononuclear cells (PBMCs), taken at new diagnosis, from a patient treated with antithyroid drugs. The sequence was collected from a woman in her twenties or thirties with Graves disease. The chain's CDR3 is CASSPGQGADYEQYF. CDR3 in DNA: TGCGCCAGCAGCCCGGGACAGGGGGCGGACTACGAGCAGTACTTC.